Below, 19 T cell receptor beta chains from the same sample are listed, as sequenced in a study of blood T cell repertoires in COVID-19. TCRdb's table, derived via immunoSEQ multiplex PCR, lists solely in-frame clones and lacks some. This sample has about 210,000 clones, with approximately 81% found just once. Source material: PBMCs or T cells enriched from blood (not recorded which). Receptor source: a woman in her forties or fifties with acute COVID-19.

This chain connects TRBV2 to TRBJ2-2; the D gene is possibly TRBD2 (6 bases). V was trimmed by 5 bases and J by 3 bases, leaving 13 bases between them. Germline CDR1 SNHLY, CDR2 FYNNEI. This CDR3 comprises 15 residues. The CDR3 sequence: CASSSGDWDTGELFF. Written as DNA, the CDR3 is TGTGCCAGCAGTTCGGGAGATTGGGACACCGGGGAGCTGTTTTTT.

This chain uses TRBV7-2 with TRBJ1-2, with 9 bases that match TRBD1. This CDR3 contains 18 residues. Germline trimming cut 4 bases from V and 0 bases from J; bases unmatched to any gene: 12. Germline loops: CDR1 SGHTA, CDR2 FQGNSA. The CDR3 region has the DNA TGTGCCAGCAGCTCACAGGGGGCACTCTCCAACCCTAACTATGGCTACACCTTC. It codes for CASSSQGALSNPNYGYTF.

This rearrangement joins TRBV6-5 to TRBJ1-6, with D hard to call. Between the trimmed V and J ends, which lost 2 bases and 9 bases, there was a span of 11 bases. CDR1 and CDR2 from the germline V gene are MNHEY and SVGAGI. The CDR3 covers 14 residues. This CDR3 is CASSYEGVGSPLHF. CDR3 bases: TGTGCCAGCAGTTACGAGGGTGTCGGTTCACCCCTCCACTTT.

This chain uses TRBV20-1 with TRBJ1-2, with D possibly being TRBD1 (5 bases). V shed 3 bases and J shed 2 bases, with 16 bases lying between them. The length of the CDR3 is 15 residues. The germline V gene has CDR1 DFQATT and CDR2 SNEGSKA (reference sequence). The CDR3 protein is CSASPGLTVNYGYTF. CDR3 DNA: TGCAGTGCTAGTCCAGGGCTAACCGTAAACTATGGCTACACCTTC.

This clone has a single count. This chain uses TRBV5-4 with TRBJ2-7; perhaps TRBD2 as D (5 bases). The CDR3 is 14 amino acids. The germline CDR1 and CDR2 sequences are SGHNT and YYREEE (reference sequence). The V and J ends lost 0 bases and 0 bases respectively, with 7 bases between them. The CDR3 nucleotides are TGTGCCAGCAGCTTGGGAGGGATCTCCTACGAGCAGTACTTC. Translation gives CASSLGGISYEQYF. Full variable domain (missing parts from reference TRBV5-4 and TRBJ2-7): ETGVTQSPTHLIKTRGQQVTLRCSSQSGHNTVSWYQQALGQGPQFIFQYYREEENGRGNFPPRFSGLQFPNYSSELNVNALELDDSALYLCASSLGGISYEQYFGPGTRLTVT.

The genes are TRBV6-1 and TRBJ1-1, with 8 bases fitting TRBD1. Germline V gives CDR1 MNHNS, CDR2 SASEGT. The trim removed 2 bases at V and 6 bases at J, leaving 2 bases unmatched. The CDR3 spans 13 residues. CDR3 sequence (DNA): TGTGCCAGCAGTGAACAGGGGGCCTCTGAAGCTTTCTTT. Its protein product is CASSEQGASEAFF.

The CDR3 loop reads CASSTGDNGNTEAFF. Here the CDR3 DNA reads TGCGCCAGCAGCACAGGGGACAACGGGAACACTGAAGCTTTCTTT. This chain connects TRBV5-1 to TRBJ1-1, with TRBD1 matching over 7 bases. CDR3 size: 15 residues. V shed 4 bases and J 1 base; nucleotides not matched to a gene: 7. The germline V gene has CDR1 SGHRS and CDR2 YFSETQ. Together with reference TRBV5-1 and TRBJ1-1, the CDR3 gives the full variable domain: KAGVTQTPRYLIKTRGQQVTLSCSPISGHRSVSWYQQTPGQGLQFLFEYFSETQRNKGNFPGRFSGRQFSNSRSEMNVSTLELGDSALYLCASSTGDNGNTEAFFGQGTRLTVV.

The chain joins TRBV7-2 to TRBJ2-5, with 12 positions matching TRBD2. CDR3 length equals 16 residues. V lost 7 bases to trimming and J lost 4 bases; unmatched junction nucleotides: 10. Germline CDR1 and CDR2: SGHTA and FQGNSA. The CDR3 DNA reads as TGTGCCAGCAATGGTGGACTAGCGGGGAAGGGAGAGACCCAGTACTTC. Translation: CASNGGLAGKGETQYF.

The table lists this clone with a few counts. For the CDR3, the DNA is TGTGCCAGCAGTTATAGGGGACTCGGTTCGAGCAATCAGCCCCAGCATTTT. It yields the protein CASSYRGLGSSNQPQHF. The chain recombines TRBV6-2 or TRBV6-3 with TRBJ1-5, with D possibly being TRBD1 (5 bases). Trimming cost V 3 bases and J 1 base, with 16 bases left between them. CDR3 length: 17 residues. Germline CDR1 is MNHEY and CDR2 is SVGEGT.

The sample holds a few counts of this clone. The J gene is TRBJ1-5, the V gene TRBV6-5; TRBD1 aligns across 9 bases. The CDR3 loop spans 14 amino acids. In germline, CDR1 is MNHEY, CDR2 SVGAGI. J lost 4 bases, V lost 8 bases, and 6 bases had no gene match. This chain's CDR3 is CASFTGGGNQPQHF. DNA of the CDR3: TGTGCCAGCTTTACAGGGGGCGGGAATCAGCCCCAGCATTTT.

In DNA, the CDR3 is TGTGCCAGTAGTATACTAGCGGGAGGGCCAGGAGATACGCAGTATTTT. It translates to CASSILAGGPGDTQYF. This chain connects TRBV19 to TRBJ2-3, with 12 bases that match TRBD2. Germline V gene lookup returns CDR1 LNHDA and CDR2 SQIVND (reference sequence). Trimming took 2 bases from V and 5 from J; bases not matched to a gene: 5. This CDR3 spans 16 amino acids.

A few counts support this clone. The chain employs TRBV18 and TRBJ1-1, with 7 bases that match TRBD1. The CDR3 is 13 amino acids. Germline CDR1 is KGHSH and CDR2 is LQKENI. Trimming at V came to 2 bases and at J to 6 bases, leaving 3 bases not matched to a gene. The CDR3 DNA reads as TGTGCCAGCTCACCAGACAGGGAAGCTGAAGCTTTCTTT. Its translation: CASSPDREAEAFF.

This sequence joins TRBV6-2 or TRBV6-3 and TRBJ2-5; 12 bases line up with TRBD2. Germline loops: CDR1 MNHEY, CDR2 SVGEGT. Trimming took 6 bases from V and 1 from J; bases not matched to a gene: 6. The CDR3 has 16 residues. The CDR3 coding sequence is TGTGCCAGCAGCCCGCTAGCGGGAGGGCCCCAAGAGACCCAGTACTTC. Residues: CASSPLAGGPQETQYF.

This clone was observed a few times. The CDR3 sequence is CASSRGDRDLSGNTIYF. CDR3 sequence (DNA): TGTGCCAGCAGCCGAGGGGACAGAGACCTCTCTGGAAACACCATATATTTT. V usage is TRBV7-9 and J usage is TRBJ1-3; 7 nucleotides agree with TRBD1. This CDR3 comprises 17 residues. J was trimmed by 0 bases and V by 5 bases; bases with no gene match: 10. Germline assignment: CDR1 SEHNR and CDR2 FQNEAQ (reference sequence). The whole variable domain, remainder taken from reference TRBV7-9 and TRBJ1-3, is DTGVSQNPRHKITKRGQNVTFRCDPISEHNRLYWYRQTLGQGPEFLTYFQNEAQLEKSRLLSDRFSAERPKGSFSTLEIQRTEQGDSAMYLCASSRGDRDLSGNTIYFGEGSWLTVV.

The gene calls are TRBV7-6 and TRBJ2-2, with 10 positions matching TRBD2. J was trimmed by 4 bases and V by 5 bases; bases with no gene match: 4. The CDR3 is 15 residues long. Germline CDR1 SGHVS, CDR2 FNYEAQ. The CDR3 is CASSTIAGGTGELFF. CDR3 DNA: TGTGCCAGCAGCACTATAGCGGGGGGCACCGGGGAGCTGTTTTTT. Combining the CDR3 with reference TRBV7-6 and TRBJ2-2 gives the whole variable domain GAGVSQSPRYKVTKRGQDVALRCDPISGHVSLYWYRQALGQGPEFLTYFNYEAQQDKSGLPNDRFSAERPEGSISTLTIQRTEQRDSAMYRCASSTIAGGTGELFFGEGSRLTVL.

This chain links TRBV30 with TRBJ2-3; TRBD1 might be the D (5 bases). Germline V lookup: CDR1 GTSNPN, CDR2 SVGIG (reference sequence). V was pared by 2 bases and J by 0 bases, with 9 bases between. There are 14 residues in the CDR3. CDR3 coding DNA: TGTGCCTGGAGTCATGGGGCGAGCACAGATACGCAGTATTTT. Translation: CAWSHGASTDTQYF.

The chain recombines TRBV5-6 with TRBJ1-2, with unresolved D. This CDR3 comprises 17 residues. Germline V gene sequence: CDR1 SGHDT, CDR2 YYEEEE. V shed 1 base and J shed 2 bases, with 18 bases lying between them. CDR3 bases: TGTGCCAGCAGCTTGAGGGCCTTTGGGGAGCCCAACTATGGCTACACCTTC. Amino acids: CASSLRAFGEPNYGYTF.

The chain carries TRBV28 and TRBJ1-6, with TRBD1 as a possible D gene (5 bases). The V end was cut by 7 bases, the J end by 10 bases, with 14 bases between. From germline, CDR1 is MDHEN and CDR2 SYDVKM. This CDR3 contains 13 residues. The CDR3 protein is CASKELGGSPLHF. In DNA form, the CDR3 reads TGTGCCAGCAAGGAGCTGGGGGGGTCACCCCTCCACTTT.

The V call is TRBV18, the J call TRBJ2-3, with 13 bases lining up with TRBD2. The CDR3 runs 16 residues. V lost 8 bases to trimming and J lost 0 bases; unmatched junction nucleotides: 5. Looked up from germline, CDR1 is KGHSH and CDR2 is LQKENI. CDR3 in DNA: TGTGCCAGCGCCCAGACTAGCGGGAGGAGCACAGATACGCAGTATTTT. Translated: CASAQTSGRSTDTQYF. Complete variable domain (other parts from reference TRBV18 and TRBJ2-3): NAGVMQNPRHLVRRRGQEARLRCSPMKGHSHVYWYRQLPEEGLKFMVYLQKENIIDESGMPKERFSAEFPKEGPSILRIQQVVRGDSAAYFCASAQTSGRSTDTQYFGPGTRLTVL.